Below, 15 T cell receptor beta chains from the same sample are listed, as sequenced in a study of CD8 T cells in Susac syndrome. The RNA, about 0.5 to 1 ug, was put through reverse transcription using random hexamers. TCRdb analysed the immunoSEQ multiplex PCR reads with MiXCR anew, one entry per CDR3 protein. The top ten clones hold just over 0.5% of a sample with about 69,000 distinct CDR3 sequences, roughly 90% of them seen once. Sequenced sample: CD8+ T cells from PBMCs. Every receptor here comes from a human donor with multiple sclerosis.

The rearrangement links TRBV6-1 to TRBJ1-5, with D perhaps matching TRBD1 (5 bases). V gave up 6 bases and J gave up 11 bases, with 23 bases separating them. This CDR3 comprises 15 residues. Germline-derived CDR1 and CDR2 are MNHNS and SASEGT. This CDR3 reads CASRTRVGDEMAQHF. The CDR3 coding sequence is TGTGCCAGCAGAACCAGGGTCGGGGACGAGATGGCCCAGCATTTT.

There are a few counts of this clonotype. The chain carries TRBV20-1 and TRBJ2-5; 12 bases are shared with TRBD2. Germline-derived CDR1 and CDR2 are DFQATT and SNEGSKA (reference sequence). The ends lost 3 bases at V and 5 bases at J; junction bases unmatched: 7. The CDR3 runs to 15 residues. CDR3 in amino acids: CSASATSGSSETQYF. CDR3 coding DNA: TGCAGTGCTAGCGCGACTAGCGGGAGTTCGGAGACCCAGTACTTC.

This chain joins TRBV4-1 and TRBJ2-3; 9 bases map to TRBD2. This CDR3 is 17 amino acids long. V shed 3 bases and J 3 bases; nucleotides not matched to a gene: 10. Germline lookup yields CDR1 MGHRA and CDR2 YSYEKL. This chain's CDR3 is CASSQRGGRAITDTQYF. The CDR3 coding sequence is TGCGCCAGCAGCCAGAGAGGCGGGAGGGCCATTACAGATACGCAGTATTTT.

This clonotype has only a few counts. This rearrangement joins TRBV11-2 to TRBJ1-5; D remains ambiguous. The germline V gene has CDR1 SGHAT and CDR2 FQNNGV. This CDR3 region has 16 residues. Trimming stripped 5 bases from V and 0 bases from J, with 14 bases between. The CDR3 spells CASSPPQDYSNQPQHF. CDR3 in DNA: TGTGCCAGCAGCCCACCGCAAGATTATAGCAATCAGCCCCAGCATTTT. The full variable domain, rest sourced from reference TRBV11-2 and TRBJ1-5, is EAGVAQSPRYKIIEKRQSVAFWCNPISGHATLYWYQQILGQGPKLLIQFQNNGVVDDSQLPKDRFSAERLKGVDSTLKIQPAKLEDSAVYLCASSPPQDYSNQPQHFGDGTRLSIL.

The chain joins TRBV19 to TRBJ1-5; no firm D call. Deletions cut 5 bases from V and 7 bases from J, with 9 bases between. The CDR3 sequence is 12 residues long. The germline V gene encodes CDR1 LNHDA and CDR2 SQIVND (reference sequence). CDR3 sequence: CASSHGFQPQHF. The CDR3 coding sequence is TGTGCCAGTAGTCACGGCTTCCAGCCCCAGCATTTT.

The genes are TRBV12-3 or TRBV12-4 and TRBJ2-1; D uncertain. This CDR3 region has 15 residues. V dropped 3 bases and J dropped 5 bases, with 14 bases sitting between them. This CDR3 is CASSFEFPPHNEQFF. DNA for the CDR3: TGTGCCAGCAGTTTCGAATTCCCGCCCCACAATGAGCAGTTCTTC.

The rearrangement uses TRBV1 and TRBJ2-1. TRBV1 is a pseudogene. The CDR3 is made up of 9 amino acids. Here the CDR3 reads CTSSKQQFF. Written as DNA, the CDR3 is TGCACCAGCAGCAAACAGCAGTTCTTC.

This clonotype has only one observation. V gene TRBV2 combines with J gene TRBJ2-1, with D possibly matching TRBD1 (5 bases). The germline V gene encodes CDR1 SNHLY and CDR2 FYNNEI. This CDR3 has 15 residues. With 2 bases removed from V and 4 bases from J, the gap between germline ends came to 12 bases. Written as DNA, the CDR3 is TGTGCCAGCAGTGAATCTATCCGACAGTACAATGAGCAGTTCTTC. Encoded protein: CASSESIRQYNEQFF.

The chain is built from TRBV12-3 or TRBV12-4 and TRBJ2-7; D is uncertain. Trimming cost V 5 bases and J 5 bases, with 16 bases left between them. The CDR3 has 14 amino acids. The CDR3 DNA follows: TGTGCCAGCAGTCTCGAAAGGGTTTGGGACGAGCAGTACTTC. Encoded protein: CASSLERVWDEQYF.

V is TRBV2 and J is TRBJ2-3, with 9 bases identical to TRBD1. This CDR3 is built from 15 residues. Germline V gives CDR1 SNHLY, CDR2 FYNNEI. The junction had 5 bases not matched to a gene; V was cut back by 5 bases and J by 2 bases. The CDR3 loop is CASSSGTGYTDTQYF. CDR3 in DNA: TGTGCCAGCAGTTCCGGGACAGGGTACACAGATACGCAGTATTTT.

The rearrangement joins TRBV14 to TRBJ1-2; 8 bases align to TRBD1. With 3 bases clipped from V and 8 bases from J, the junction kept 11 bases outside the gene matches. The CDR3 has 15 amino acids. The germline gives CDR1 SGHDN, CDR2 FVKESK. The CDR3, as DNA: TGTGCCAGCAGCCACCCCAGGACAGGGTACGAAGGCTACACCTTC. Translating gives CASSHPRTGYEGYTF.

This sequence joins TRBV6-2 or TRBV6-3 and TRBJ2-1; 10 bases are shared with TRBD1. Germline CDR1 is MNHEY and CDR2 is SVGEGT. Germline trimming cut 2 bases from V and 7 bases from J; bases unmatched to any gene: 14. The length of the CDR3 is 18 residues. The CDR3 bases are TGTGCCAGCAGTTACGCGGGGACAGGGGAGGAACTAATGAATGAGCAGTTCTTC. Residues: CASSYAGTGEELMNEQFF.

The rearrangement links TRBV5-6 to TRBJ2-7, with 7 bases aligning to TRBD1. This CDR3 has 16 amino acids. Germline CDR1 is SGHDT and CDR2 is YYEEEE. V lost 2 bases and J lost 2; bases outside the gene matches: 10. The CDR3 spells CASSLLQGTLTYEQYF. CDR3 nucleotide sequence: TGTGCCAGCAGCTTACTACAGGGGACCCTTACCTACGAGCAGTACTTC.

J is TRBJ2-7 and V is TRBV4-1; 9 bases are shared with TRBD1. This CDR3 comprises 16 residues. Per germline, CDR1 MGHRA and CDR2 YSYEKL. Unmatched junction bases numbered 11, after V lost 2 bases and J lost 6 bases. CDR3 sequence reads: CASSQFTGTGMGEQYF. The CDR3 nucleotides read TGCGCCAGCAGCCAATTTACCGGGACAGGGATGGGCGAGCAGTACTTC.

The CDR3: CAWGYTNTGELFF. Written as DNA, the CDR3 is TGTGCCTGGGGATACACGAACACCGGGGAGCTGTTTTTT. V is TRBV30 and J is TRBJ2-2; D gene unclear. With 5 bases removed from V and 0 bases from J, the gap between germline ends came to 7 bases. Germline lookup yields CDR1 GTSNPN and CDR2 SVGIG (reference sequence). This CDR3 comprises 13 residues.